The 13 T cell receptor beta chains reported below all come from one sample, sequenced in a study of T cells after yellow fever vaccination. TCRdb itself ran the 5' RACE reads through MiXCR, one entry per CDR3 protein. The sample comprises more than 95,000 distinct CDR3 sequences, 7.4% of which are singletons, and 2% to 3% rests with the top ten. The sample was CD4+ T cells sorted from PBMCs, taken approximately 11 days after the first yellow fever vaccination. The source is a young man who received the YFV17D yellow fever vaccine.

This clonotype was recorded many times. The chain is built from TRBV20-1 and TRBJ2-5, with D unresolved. The CDR3 is made up of 12 amino acids. Germline-derived CDR1 and CDR2 are DFQATT and SNEGSKA (reference sequence). Trimming left V 5 bases short and J 7 bases short, with 14 bases between. CDR3 nucleotides: TGCAGTGCTTCTCAGGACGTCCTGACCCAGTACTTC. Translating gives CSASQDVLTQYF.

In this sample, this clonotype turned up many times. V usage is TRBV19 and J usage is TRBJ1-1, with D uncertain. CDR3 length equals 13 residues. V lost 3 bases and J 3 bases, leaving 8 bases between the germline ends. Germline V gene lookup returns CDR1 LNHDA and CDR2 SQIVND (reference sequence). The CDR3 protein is CASSMRRDTEAFF. In DNA form, the CDR3 reads TGTGCCAGTAGTATGAGGAGGGACACTGAAGCTTTCTTT.

The J gene is TRBJ1-1, the V gene TRBV20-1; 12 bases map to TRBD1. Germline trimming cut 0 bases from V and 5 bases from J; bases unmatched to any gene: 4. This CDR3 has 15 residues. Germline CDR1 and CDR2: DFQATT and SNEGSKA (reference sequence). DNA of the CDR3: TGCAGTGCTAGAGACCCGGGACAGGGGGCTACTGAAGCTTTCTTT. Its translation: CSARDPGQGATEAFF.

In the case of this clonotype: Possible read error: a much larger clone is one base away. This chain uses TRBV12-3 or TRBV12-4 with TRBJ2-1; D might be TRBD2 (5 bases). This CDR3 is built from 13 residues. V was cut by 5 bases and J by 7 bases, with 12 bases left in between. The CDR3, as DNA: TGTGCCAGCAGTGGGTGGTGGGAGAATGAGCAGTTCTTC. Its protein product is CASSGWWENEQFF.

This clonotype was observed many times. The chain has TRBV7-3 and TRBJ1-1; no reliable D call. Germline loops: CDR1 SGHTA, CDR2 FQGTGA. The CDR3 contains 13 residues. The V gene lost 2 bases and the J gene lost 0 bases, with 4 bases spanning the gap. The CDR3 DNA follows: TGTGCCAGCAGCTTATCGGTGAACACTGAAGCTTTCTTT. Amino acid sequence: CASSLSVNTEAFF.

This clonotype was counted a few times. CDR3 bases: TGTGCCAGTGCGCCGTTGGGTGGCGAGCAGTTCTTC. It is translated as CASAPLGGEQFF. The chain couples TRBV19 to TRBJ2-1; D not certain. The CDR3 has 12 amino acids. V dropped 8 bases and J dropped 10 bases, with 15 bases sitting between them. The V gene's germline CDR1 is LNHDA and CDR2 SQIVND (reference sequence).

This clonotype was detected ten times or more. The chain links TRBV20-1 to TRBJ2-1, with D unresolved. The ends were cut back, 4 bases at V and 2 bases at J, with 6 bases in the middle. Germline V gives CDR1 DFQATT, CDR2 SNEGSKA (reference sequence). The CDR3 spans 12 residues. CDR3 amino acids: CSANPTYNEQFF. The CDR3 DNA reads as TGCAGTGCTAATCCAACCTACAATGAGCAGTTCTTC.

This clonotype was observed many times. The chain has TRBV6-1 and TRBJ2-5; D not resolved. Per germline, CDR1 MNHNS and CDR2 SASEGT. The CDR3 sequence is 13 residues long. V was shortened by 6 bases and J by 4 bases, with 12 bases between the two germline ends. CDR3 nucleotides: TGTGCCAGCAGGACGGGTATAGGAGAGACCCAGTACTTC. Protein: CASRTGIGETQYF.

This clonotype was observed many times. This chain links TRBV7-3 with TRBJ2-2; 8 nucleotides line up with TRBD1. CDR3 size: 15 residues. Germline V gene sequence: CDR1 SGHTA, CDR2 FQGTGA. After removal of 4 bases from V and 4 bases from J, the junction contained 5 bases not matched to a gene. The CDR3 protein is CASSSQGAGTGELFF. CDR3 bases: TGTGCCAGCAGCTCCCAGGGGGCTGGCACCGGGGAGCTGTTTTTT.

This clonotype was seen many times. The genes are TRBV10-3 and TRBJ2-5; D not certain. The CDR3 has 16 residues. The V end was cut by 3 bases, the J end by 3 bases, with 17 bases between. CDR1 is ENHRY, CDR2 SYGVKD, per germline. CDR3 sequence reads: CAISDFDTPSKETQYF. CDR3 sequence (DNA): TGTGCCATCAGTGACTTTGACACCCCTTCCAAAGAGACCCAGTACTTC.

There are a few counts of this clonotype. This sequence joins TRBV5-4 and TRBJ1-1; possibly TRBD1 for D (6 bases). V was trimmed by 4 bases and J by 0 bases, leaving 13 bases between them. Germline CDR1 and CDR2: SGHNT and YYREEE (reference sequence). This CDR3 region has 15 residues. The CDR3 loop reads CASSPGGAMNTEAFF. CDR3 DNA sequence: TGTGCCAGCAGCCCGGGGGGGGCCATGAACACTGAAGCTTTCTTT.

The chain has TRBV7-9 and TRBJ1-6; D unresolved. This CDR3 is 17 amino acids long. Germline V gene lookup returns CDR1 SEHNR and CDR2 FQNEAQ (reference sequence). V was clipped by 5 bases and J by 0 bases, with 14 bases between them. CDR3 in amino acids: CASSRGRPSSYNSPLHF. The CDR3 DNA is TGTGCCAGCAGCCGTGGACGACCCAGCTCCTATAATTCACCCCTCCACTTT.

This clonotype appeared many times. The V and J genes are TRBV2 and TRBJ2-1; 9 nucleotides agree with TRBD2. The CDR3 loop spans 14 amino acids. Looked up from germline, CDR1 is SNHLY and CDR2 is FYNNEI. Losses at the gene ends were 6 bases for V and 9 bases for J; bases not matched to a gene: 9. The DNA for the CDR3 is TGTGCCAGCAGAGGGACTAGCCAAGTCGGTGAGCAGTTCTTC. It specifies CASRGTSQVGEQFF.